These 14 T cell receptor beta chains came from one sample sequenced in a study of T cells after posttransplantation cyclophosphamide. Sequenced by immunoSEQ multiplex PCR; TCRdb stores in-frame clones only, minus some. The sample includes 25,000 or so clones, more than 70% of them seen just once. Sequencing was carried out using PBMCs. The receptor source for this set is a woman aged 55-75 years with a blood cancer, CMV-positive, and with a related stem cell donor.

This chain uses TRBV5-1 with TRBJ1-5; 8 nucleotides agree with TRBD1. Germline V gene sequence: CDR1 SGHRS, CDR2 YFSETQ. J was trimmed by 7 bases and V by 2 bases; bases with no gene match: 8. This CDR3 region has 15 residues. CDR3 nucleotides: TGCGCCAGCAGCTTAAAGACAGGGGATGGACAGCCCCAGCATTTT. This sequence encodes CASSLKTGDGQPQHF.

This clone was counted between two and nine times. The chain couples TRBV28 to TRBJ2-1, with no clear D. This CDR3 is built from 12 residues. V was pared by 6 bases and J by 4 bases, with 7 bases between. Germline-derived CDR1 and CDR2 are MDHEN and SYDVKM. Written as DNA, the CDR3 is TGTGCCAGCAGAGCAAGATACAATGAGCAGTTCTTC. This translates into CASRARYNEQFF. The full variable domain, with the rest looked up from reference TRBV28 and TRBJ2-1, is DVKVTQSSRYLVKRTGEKVFLECVQDMDHENMFWYRQDPGLGLRLIYFSYDVKMKEKGDIPEGYSVSREKKERFSLILESASTNQTSMYLCASRARYNEQFFGPGTRLTVL.

V usage is TRBV6-5 and J usage is TRBJ1-6; TRBD1 matches at 8 bases. V lost 2 bases, J lost 6 bases, and 6 bases stayed unmatched. Per germline, CDR1 MNHEY and CDR2 SVGAGI. The CDR3 sequence is 16 residues long. DNA for the CDR3: TGTGCCAGCAGTTACCTCGGACAGGGCGGTAATTCACCCCTCCACTTT. Its protein product is CASSYLGQGGNSPLHF.

This sequence joins TRBV30 and TRBJ1-2; perhaps TRBD1 as D (5 bases). With 0 bases removed from V and 4 bases from J, the gap between germline ends came to 12 bases. The CDR3 contains 14 residues. CDR1 and CDR2 (germline): GTSNPN, SVGIG (reference sequence). The CDR3: CAWSVVRVIYGYTF. The CDR3 nucleotides read TGTGCCTGGAGTGTAGTCAGGGTGATCTATGGCTACACCTTC.

This clone was observed a single time. V usage is TRBV7-9 and J usage is TRBJ2-1; D possibly corresponds to TRBD2 (5 bases). Germline assignment: CDR1 SEHNR and CDR2 FQNEAQ (reference sequence). Deletions cut 2 bases from V and 0 bases from J, with 8 bases between. This CDR3 is built from 15 residues. DNA of the CDR3: TGTGCCAGCAGCTTACCCGGGATCTCCTACAATGAGCAGTTCTTC. Translated, it gives CASSLPGISYNEQFF.

J is TRBJ1-1 and V is TRBV5-5, with D uncertain. Germline V gene data show CDR1 as SGHKS and CDR2 as YYEKEE (reference sequence). The CDR3 length is 15 residues. V was clipped by 0 bases and J by 1 base, with 10 bases between them. Here the CDR3 DNA reads TGTGCCAGCAGCTTGGGGTGGCACCAGAACACTGAAGCTTTCTTT. Translating gives CASSLGWHQNTEAFF.

The rearrangement links TRBV6-5 to TRBJ1-2, with D possibly being TRBD1 (5 bases). This CDR3 is 14 amino acids long. CDR1 and CDR2 (germline): MNHEY, SVGAGI. The V end was cut by 6 bases, the J end by 7 bases, with 18 bases between. CDR3 loop: CASSPWGERGGYTF. The CDR3 nucleotides read TGTGCCAGCAGCCCTTGGGGGGAGAGAGGTGGCTACACCTTC.

V usage is TRBV18 and J usage is TRBJ1-5; 7 nucleotides match TRBD1. This CDR3 comprises 15 residues. Looked up from germline, CDR1 is KGHSH and CDR2 is LQKENI. J was trimmed by 5 bases and V by 2 bases; bases with no gene match: 6. The CDR3 DNA reads TGTGCCAGCTCACCAAACAGGGGTTTCGATCAGCCCCAGCATTTT. Translation gives CASSPNRGFDQPQHF. The full variable domain, in which reference TRBV18 and TRBJ1-5 provide the parts outside the CDR3, is NAGVMQNPRHLVRRRGQEARLRCSPMKGHSHVYWYRQLPEEGLKFMVYLQKENIIDESGMPKERFSAEFPKEGPSILRIQQVVRGDSAAYFCASSPNRGFDQPQHFGDGTRLSIL.

The V gene is TRBV6-5, the J gene TRBJ2-7, with 10 positions matching TRBD2. The germline CDR1 and CDR2 sequences are MNHEY and SVGAGI. After removal of 6 bases from V and 5 bases from J, the junction contained 10 bases not matched to a gene. This CDR3 region has 15 residues. CDR3 bases: TGTGCCAGCAGCGGGAGAGCGGGAGGGCCCCACGAGCAGTACTTC. Amino acids: CASSGRAGGPHEQYF.

V usage is TRBV27 and J usage is TRBJ1-2; 11 bases map to TRBD1. The junction had 3 bases not matched to a gene; V was cut back by 3 bases and J by 0 bases. There are 16 residues in the CDR3. CDR1 is MNHEY, CDR2 SMNVEV, per germline (reference sequence). The CDR3 DNA sequence: TGTGCCAGCAGTTTTGGACAGGGGGCTTCTAACTATGGCTACACCTTC. The encoded protein is CASSFGQGASNYGYTF.

V usage is TRBV11-2 and J usage is TRBJ2-7, with TRBD2 matching 7 bases. The J segment lost 1 base and the V segment lost 7 bases, leaving 10 bases of the junction unmatched. The germline V gene has CDR1 SGHAT and CDR2 FQNNGV. There are 15 residues in the CDR3. CDR3 loop: CASTLRRERSYEQYF. Written as DNA, the CDR3 is TGTGCCAGCACCCTACGGCGGGAGCGGTCCTACGAGCAGTACTTC.

V and J are TRBV5-1 and TRBJ2-7; D call uncertain. There are 13 residues in the CDR3. The ends were cut back, 0 bases at V and 4 bases at J, with 8 bases in the middle. CDR1 SGHRS and CDR2 YFSETQ come from the germline V gene. CDR3 nucleotides: TGCGCCAGCAGCTTGGATACAGATTACGAGCAGTACTTC. Translated: CASSLDTDYEQYF.

The V and J genes are TRBV18 and TRBJ1-1; TRBD1 matches 8 bases. Losses at the gene ends were 3 bases for V and 0 bases for J; bases not matched to a gene: 12. There are 18 residues in the CDR3. Germline CDR1 and CDR2: KGHSH and LQKENI. CDR3: CASSPLKQGGTLNTEAFF. The CDR3 DNA reads TGTGCCAGCTCACCCCTTAAACAGGGGGGAACCCTGAACACTGAAGCTTTCTTT.

The chain joins TRBV5-1 to TRBJ2-2, with 10 bases that match TRBD1. The CDR3 spans 16 residues. The J segment lost 1 base and the V segment lost 4 bases, leaving 4 bases of the junction unmatched. The germline CDR1 and CDR2 sequences are SGHRS and YFSETQ. The CDR3 loop is CASSLRTGGNTGELFF. Written as DNA, the CDR3 is TGCGCCAGCAGCCTTCGGACAGGGGGGAACACCGGGGAGCTGTTTTTT.